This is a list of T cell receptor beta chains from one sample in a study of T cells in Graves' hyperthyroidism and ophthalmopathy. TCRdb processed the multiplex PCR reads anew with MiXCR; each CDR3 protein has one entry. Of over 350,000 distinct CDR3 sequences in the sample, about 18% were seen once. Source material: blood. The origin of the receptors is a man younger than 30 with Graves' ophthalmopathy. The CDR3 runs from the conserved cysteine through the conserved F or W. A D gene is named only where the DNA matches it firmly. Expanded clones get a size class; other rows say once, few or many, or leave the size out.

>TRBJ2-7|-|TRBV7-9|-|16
CASSLVSAGPLYEQYF
TGTGCCAGCAGCTTAGTTTCCGCAGGGCCCCTCTACGAGCAGTACTTC
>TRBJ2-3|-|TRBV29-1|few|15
CSVEDQTLRGDTQYF
TGCAGCGTTGAAGATCAGACCCTAAGAGGGGATACGCAGTATTTT
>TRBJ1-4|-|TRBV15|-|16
CATSRDAGFPDEKLFF
TGTGCCACCAGCAGAGATGCGGGGTTTCCGGATGAAAAACTGTTTTTT
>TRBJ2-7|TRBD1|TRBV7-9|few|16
CASSNTHRGPDYEQYF
TGTGCCAGCAGCAATACACACAGGGGCCCTGACTACGAGCAGTACTTC
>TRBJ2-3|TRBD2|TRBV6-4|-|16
CASSDSAGESTDTQYF
TGTGCCAGCAGTGACTCGGCGGGGGAATCCACAGATACGCAGTATTTT
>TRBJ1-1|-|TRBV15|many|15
CATSPGPRGITEAFF
TGTGCCACCAGCCCCGGGCCTCGGGGGATCACTGAAGCTTTCTTT
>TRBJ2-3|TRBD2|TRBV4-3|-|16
CASSSHRGGSTDTQYF
TGCGCCAGCAGCTCGCACCGGGGGGGAAGCACAGATACGCAGTATTTT
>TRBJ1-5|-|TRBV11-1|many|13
CASSRQRNQPQHF
TGTGCCAGCAGCCGCCAGAGAAATCAGCCCCAGCATTTT
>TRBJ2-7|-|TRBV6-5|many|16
CASSSMAWGGSYEQYF
TGTGCCAGCAGTTCTATGGCTTGGGGCGGCTCCTACGAGCAGTACTTC
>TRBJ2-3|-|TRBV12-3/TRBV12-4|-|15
CASTSYPLGTDTQYF
TGTGCCAGCACCTCCTACCCTCTGGGCACAGATACGCAGTATTTT
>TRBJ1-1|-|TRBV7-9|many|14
CASKGPGPNTEAFF
TGTGCCAGCAAAGGCCCGGGCCCGAACACTGAAGCTTTCTTT
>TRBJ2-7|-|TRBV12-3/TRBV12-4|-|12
CASSLAGCEQYF
TGTGCCAGCAGTTTGGCAGGCTGCGAGCAGTACTTC
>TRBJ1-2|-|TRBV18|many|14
CASSPNVGDYGYTF
TGTGCCAGCTCACCTAACGTAGGGGACTATGGCTACACCTTC
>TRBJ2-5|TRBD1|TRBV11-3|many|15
CASSLGQGRQETQYF
TGTGCCAGCAGCTTGGGACAGGGGCGACAAGAGACCCAGTACTTC
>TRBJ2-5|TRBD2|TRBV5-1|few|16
CASSTSGTSGVETQYF
TGCGCCAGCAGCACCTCCGGGACGAGCGGGGTTGAGACCCAGTACTTC
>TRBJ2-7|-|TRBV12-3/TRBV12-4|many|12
CASSPDSREQYF
TGTGCCAGCAGTCCGGACAGTCGCGAGCAGTACTTC
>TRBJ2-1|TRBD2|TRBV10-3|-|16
CAIRTSGGSPYNEQFF
TGTGCCATAAGGACTAGCGGGGGTAGCCCCTACAATGAGCAGTTCTTC
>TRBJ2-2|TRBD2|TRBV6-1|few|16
CASSSLAGGHTGELFF
TGTGCCAGCAGTTCACTAGCGGGGGGTCACACCGGGGAGCTGTTTTTT
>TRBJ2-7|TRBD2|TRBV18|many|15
CASSLSGGASYEQYF
TGTGCCAGCTCACTTAGCGGGGGAGCCTCCTACGAGCAGTACTTC
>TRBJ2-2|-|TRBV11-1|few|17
CASSLGGSTGNTGELFF
TGTGCCAGCAGCTTAGGGGGGTCGACAGGGAACACCGGGGAGCTGTTTTTT
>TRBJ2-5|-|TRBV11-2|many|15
CASSFRGTLGETQYF
TGTGCCAGCAGCTTCCGGGGCACTCTGGGGGAGACCCAGTACTTC
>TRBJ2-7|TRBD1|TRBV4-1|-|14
CASSHAGTVYEQYF
TGCGCCAGCAGCCACGCCGGGACAGTCTACGAGCAGTACTTC
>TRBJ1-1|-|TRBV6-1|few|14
CASSSTYSPGGAFF
TGTGCCAGCAGTAGTACCTACAGCCCGGGGGGAGCTTTCTTT
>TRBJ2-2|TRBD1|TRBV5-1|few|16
CASSFRQGVDTGELFF
TGCGCCAGCAGCTTTCGACAGGGGGTTGACACCGGGGAGCTGTTTTTT
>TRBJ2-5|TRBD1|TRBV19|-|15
CASSIYTGGQETQYF
TGTGCCAGTAGTATCTATACAGGGGGCCAAGAGACCCAGTACTTC
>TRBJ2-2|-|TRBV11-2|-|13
CASSLVLHGELFF
TGTGCCAGCAGCTTAGTTCTTCACGGGGAGCTGTTTTTT
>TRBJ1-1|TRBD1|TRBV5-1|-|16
CASSTGTGVLNTEAFF
TGCGCCAGCAGCACCGGGACAGGCGTATTGAACACTGAAGCTTTCTTT
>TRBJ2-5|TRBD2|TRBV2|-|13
CASSALAEETQYF
TGTGCCAGCAGTGCACTAGCGGAAGAGACCCAGTACTTC
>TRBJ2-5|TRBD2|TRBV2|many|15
CASRTSGGGVETQYF
TGTGCCAGCAGGACCTCTGGCGGGGGTGTTGAGACCCAGTACTTC
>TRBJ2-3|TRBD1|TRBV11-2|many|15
CASSLDQGATDTQYF
TGTGCCAGCAGCTTAGACCAGGGGGCGACAGATACGCAGTATTTT
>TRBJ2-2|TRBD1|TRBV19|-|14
CASSTGGDTGELFF
TGTGCCAGTAGCACAGGGGGCGACACCGGGGAGCTGTTTTTT
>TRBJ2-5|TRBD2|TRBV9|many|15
CASSDRLAGQETQYF
TGTGCCAGCAGCGATCGACTAGCGGGGCAAGAGACCCAGTACTTC
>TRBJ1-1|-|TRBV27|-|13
CASSLQENAEAFF
TGTGCCAGCAGTCTCCAGGAGAACGCTGAAGCTTTCTTT